The rows below give T cell receptor beta chains drawn from one sample of a study of T cell repertoires in cytomegalovirus infection. TCRdb re-called the reads with MiXCR, one entry per CDR3 protein. The data hold approximately 120,000 distinct CDR3 sequences, with around 32% observed a single time. What these receptors recognize is not known. The source was CD8+ T cells from cultured PBMCs, collected from culture after CMV antigen stimulation. The receptor source for this set is a human donor in good health (CMV status not recorded). Some clones in this sample may be carry-over from other donors' samples. The CDR3 runs from the conserved cysteine through the conserved F or W. D genes are given only for firm matches. The size of a clone is reported for some rows only, either as once, few or many, or as a class for expanded clones.

D gene: .; V gene: TRBV27; clone size: .; J gene: TRBJ2-1; CDR3 DNA: TGTGCCAGCAGTTTATGGGGCCAGGGGATGGATGAGCAGTTCTTC; CDR3 protein: CASSLWGQGMDEQFF
D gene: TRBD1; V gene: TRBV6-1; clone size: .; J gene: TRBJ1-6; CDR3 DNA: TGTGCCAGCAGACAAAGTGAAGCAGGGGGCTATAATTCACCCCTCCACTTT; CDR3 protein: CASRQSEAGGYNSPLHF
D gene: .; V gene: TRBV5-6; clone size: .; J gene: TRBJ2-3; CDR3 DNA: TGTGCCAGCAGCTTGGGACTCCAGCACCACACAGATACGCAGTATTTT; CDR3 protein: CASSLGLQHHTDTQYF
D gene: TRBD2; V gene: TRBV6-1; clone size: few; J gene: TRBJ2-2; CDR3 DNA: TGTGCCAGCACTCACGGCCCTAGCGGGGGAATCGGGGAGCTGTTTTTT; CDR3 protein: CASTHGPSGGIGELFF
D gene: .; V gene: TRBV6-6; clone size: few; J gene: TRBJ2-6; CDR3 DNA: TGTGCCAGCAGTTACGGAGGGCCCACAGGAAGCGGGGCCAACGTCCTGACTTTC; CDR3 protein: CASSYGGPTGSGANVLTF
D gene: .; V gene: TRBV27; clone size: .; J gene: TRBJ1-2; CDR3 DNA: TGTGCCAGCAGTGTTAGCAGGGGCCACGGCTACACCTTC; CDR3 protein: CASSVSRGHGYTF
D gene: .; V gene: TRBV29-1; clone size: few; J gene: TRBJ2-5; CDR3 DNA: TGCAGCGTTGGGGCCTGGGGCAGACAAGAGACCCAGTACTTC; CDR3 protein: CSVGAWGRQETQYF
D gene: .; V gene: TRBV27; clone size: .; J gene: TRBJ2-7; CDR3 DNA: TGTGCCAGCAGTGCACTACCGATTAGCTCCTACGAGCAGTACTTC; CDR3 protein: CASSALPISSYEQYF
D gene: .; V gene: TRBV7-8; clone size: few; J gene: TRBJ1-2; CDR3 DNA: TGTGCCAGCAGCGGGGTCGGGGGGGGCATTCAGGGCTACACCTTC; CDR3 protein: CASSGVGGGIQGYTF
D gene: TRBD2; V gene: TRBV3-1; clone size: few; J gene: TRBJ2-5; CDR3 DNA: TGTGCCAGCAGCCAGGGGTCGAGCGGGGGTAACCAAGAGACCCAGTACTTC; CDR3 protein: CASSQGSSGGNQETQYF
D gene: .; V gene: TRBV7-2; clone size: few; J gene: TRBJ2-2; CDR3 DNA: TGTGCCAGCAGCTTAGGGGGGCAGGGCGGGGAGCTGTTTTTT; CDR3 protein: CASSLGGQGGELFF
D gene: .; V gene: TRBV10-3; clone size: .; J gene: TRBJ2-7; CDR3 DNA: TGTGCCATCAGTGTCGCCAGGGATTCCTACGAGCAGTACTTC; CDR3 protein: CAISVARDSYEQYF
D gene: .; V gene: TRBV11-2; clone size: few; J gene: TRBJ1-6; CDR3 DNA: TGTGCCAGCAGCTTAGAGATGGCCCGTAATTCACCCCTCCACTTT; CDR3 protein: CASSLEMARNSPLHF
D gene: .; V gene: TRBV2; clone size: few; J gene: TRBJ1-4; CDR3 DNA: TGTGCCAGCAGTCCCGCCCCAGAGTCAACTAATGAAAAACTGTTTTTT; CDR3 protein: CASSPAPESTNEKLFF
D gene: .; V gene: TRBV7-6; clone size: .; J gene: TRBJ1-3; CDR3 DNA: TGTGCCAGCAGCTTAGCACAGACGGGAAACACCATATATTTT; CDR3 protein: CASSLAQTGNTIYF
D gene: .; V gene: TRBV5-1; clone size: .; J gene: TRBJ2-4; CDR3 DNA: TGCGCCAGCAGCTTGGGGGTTGGAGAAAACATTCAGTACTTC; CDR3 protein: CASSLGVGENIQYF
D gene: .; V gene: TRBV4-1; clone size: .; J gene: TRBJ2-5; CDR3 DNA: TGCGCCAGCAGCCATAAAGTGGGGGTCGAGACCCAGTACTTC; CDR3 protein: CASSHKVGVETQYF
D gene: TRBD1; V gene: TRBV4-1; clone size: .; J gene: TRBJ2-7; CDR3 DNA: TGCGCCAGCAGCCAAGAGGACAGGGCGACCTACGAGCAGTACTTC; CDR3 protein: CASSQEDRATYEQYF
D gene: TRBD2; V gene: TRBV4-1; clone size: many; J gene: TRBJ2-1; CDR3 DNA: TGCGCCAGCAGCGCGGGGGGACAAACCTCCTACAATGAGCAGTTCTTC; CDR3 protein: CASSAGGQTSYNEQFF
D gene: .; V gene: TRBV28; clone size: .; J gene: TRBJ2-5; CDR3 DNA: TGTGCCAGCAGTTTAACGGGCATCTACTTGCAAGAGACCCAGTACTTC; CDR3 protein: CASSLTGIYLQETQYF
D gene: .; V gene: TRBV27; clone size: .; J gene: TRBJ2-2; CDR3 DNA: TGTGCCAGCAGTTTAATCCCGGGACCCCCATTAGCCGGGGAGCTGTTTTTT; CDR3 protein: CASSLIPGPPLAGELFF
D gene: TRBD1; V gene: TRBV20-1; clone size: .; J gene: TRBJ1-6; CDR3 DNA: TGCAGTGCGAACGGACAGGGGACAGAGAATTCACCCCTCCACTTT; CDR3 protein: CSANGQGTENSPLHF
D gene: .; V gene: TRBV9; clone size: few; J gene: TRBJ2-7; CDR3 DNA: TGTGCCAGCAGCGTAGGGGCAGATACCTCCTACGAGCAGTACTTC; CDR3 protein: CASSVGADTSYEQYF
D gene: TRBD2; V gene: TRBV7-2; clone size: many; J gene: TRBJ2-5; CDR3 DNA: TGTGCCAGCCTTAGGACTAGCCAGAGTGGAGAGACCCAGTACTTC; CDR3 protein: CASLRTSQSGETQYF
D gene: TRBD1; V gene: TRBV6-2/TRBV6-3; clone size: few; J gene: TRBJ2-6; CDR3 DNA: TGTGCCAGCAGGGACAGGGTTGGGGCCAACGTCCTGACTTTC; CDR3 protein: CASRDRVGANVLTF
D gene: TRBD2; V gene: TRBV7-2; clone size: many; J gene: TRBJ2-3; CDR3 DNA: TGTGCCAGCAGCCGTAGGCGGGGGTTTAGCACAGATACGCAGTATTTT; CDR3 protein: CASSRRRGFSTDTQYF
D gene: .; V gene: TRBV6-5; clone size: .; J gene: TRBJ1-5; CDR3 DNA: TGTGCCAGCAGGCTCCGGGACGGCCTAGTGTGGCCCCAGCATTTT; CDR3 protein: CASRLRDGLVWPQHF
D gene: .; V gene: TRBV20-1; clone size: many; J gene: TRBJ2-3; CDR3 DNA: TGCAGTGCTAGAGATTTCGCGGCCCGGGATACGCAGTATTTT; CDR3 protein: CSARDFAARDTQYF
D gene: TRBD1; V gene: TRBV27; clone size: .; J gene: TRBJ2-2; CDR3 DNA: TGTGCCAGCAGTTCAGGGGGAAGGACCGGGGAGCTGTTTTTT; CDR3 protein: CASSSGGRTGELFF
D gene: .; V gene: TRBV5-6; clone size: .; J gene: TRBJ1-1; CDR3 DNA: TGTGCCAGCAGCACGACCCCCGGTCCCCAGTCTGAAGCTTTCTTT; CDR3 protein: CASSTTPGPQSEAFF
D gene: TRBD2; V gene: TRBV7-8; clone size: .; J gene: TRBJ2-3; CDR3 DNA: TGTGCCAGCAGCACGGGGGTAGCGGGGGTCCCAGATACGCAGTATTTT; CDR3 protein: CASSTGVAGVPDTQYF
D gene: .; V gene: TRBV5-1; clone size: few; J gene: TRBJ1-5; CDR3 DNA: TGCGCCAGCAGCTTGGGTCATCCCAATCAGCCCCAGCATTTT; CDR3 protein: CASSLGHPNQPQHF
D gene: TRBD1; V gene: TRBV23-1; clone size: few; J gene: TRBJ2-7; CDR3 DNA: TGCGCCAGCAGTCAGCCAAGGACAGGGGGGACCTCCTACGAGCAGTACTTC; CDR3 protein: CASSQPRTGGTSYEQYF
D gene: TRBD2; V gene: TRBV20-1; clone size: .; J gene: TRBJ2-7; CDR3 DNA: TGCAGTGCTAGAGAGGGGACTAGCGGGGAAGTTCACGCCTACGAGCAGTACTTC; CDR3 protein: CSAREGTSGEVHAYEQYF
D gene: .; V gene: TRBV10-3; clone size: .; J gene: TRBJ2-3; CDR3 DNA: TGTGCCATCAGTGAAGAGGACGGCACAGATACGCAGTATTTT; CDR3 protein: CAISEEDGTDTQYF
D gene: TRBD2; V gene: TRBV7-8; clone size: many; J gene: TRBJ2-1; CDR3 DNA: TGTGCCAGCAGCTTGCCCTCCCCTAGCGGGGACTACAATGAGCAGTTCTTC; CDR3 protein: CASSLPSPSGDYNEQFF
D gene: TRBD2; V gene: TRBV7-2; clone size: .; J gene: TRBJ2-1; CDR3 DNA: TGTGCCAGCAGCCAACAGCCGGGACTAGCGGCCCCCTACAATGAGCAGTTCTTC; CDR3 protein: CASSQQPGLAAPYNEQFF
D gene: TRBD2; V gene: TRBV7-6; clone size: few; J gene: TRBJ2-1; CDR3 DNA: TGTGCCAGCAGCTTAACTAGCGGGGTCTACAATGAGCAGTTCTTC; CDR3 protein: CASSLTSGVYNEQFF
D gene: .; V gene: TRBV4-1; clone size: .; J gene: TRBJ1-2; CDR3 DNA: TGCGCCAGCAGCCAAGATAATTCTGGGGAAGCTAACTATGGCTACACCTTC; CDR3 protein: CASSQDNSGEANYGYTF
D gene: .; V gene: TRBV7-9; clone size: .; J gene: TRBJ2-3; CDR3 DNA: TGTGCCAGCAGCTTCGGTGAATCGGCAGATACGCAGTATTTT; CDR3 protein: CASSFGESADTQYF
D gene: TRBD1; V gene: TRBV7-8; clone size: many; J gene: TRBJ1-2; CDR3 DNA: TGTGCCAGCAGCTTAAGACCCCCGGGACAGGGGAGAGATAACTATGGCTACACCTTC; CDR3 protein: CASSLRPPGQGRDNYGYTF